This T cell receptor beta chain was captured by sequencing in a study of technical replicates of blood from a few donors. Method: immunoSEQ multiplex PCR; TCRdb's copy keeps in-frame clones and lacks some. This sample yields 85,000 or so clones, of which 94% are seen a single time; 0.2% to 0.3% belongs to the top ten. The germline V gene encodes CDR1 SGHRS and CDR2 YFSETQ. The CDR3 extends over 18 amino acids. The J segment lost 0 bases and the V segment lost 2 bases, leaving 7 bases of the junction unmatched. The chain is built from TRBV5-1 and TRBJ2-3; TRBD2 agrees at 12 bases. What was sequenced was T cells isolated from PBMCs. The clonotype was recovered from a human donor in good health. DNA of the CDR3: TGCGCCAGCAGCTTATTAACTAGCGGGGGGTTCAGCACAGATACGCAGTATTTT. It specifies CASSLLTSGGFSTDTQYF. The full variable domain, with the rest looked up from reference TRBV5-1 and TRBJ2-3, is KAGVTQTPRYLIKTRGQQVTLSCSPISGHRSVSWYQQTPGQGLQFLFEYFSETQRNKGNFPGRFSGRQFSNSRSEMNVSTLELGDSALYLCASSLLTSGGFSTDTQYFGPGTRLTVL.